What follows describes a single T cell receptor (beta chain). Antigen unknown. Data came from immunoSEQ multiplex PCR; TCRdb stores just in-frame clones and leaves some out. The sample contains 110,000 or so clones, approximately 85% of which appear only once. The data derive from a study of cytomegalovirus exposure and HLA in healthy donors. Study results and limitations: The tendency of first-cohort TCR clusters to co-occur in the 120 validation repertoires was identified by a subsequent analysis.

CDR3 length equals 20 residues. V was trimmed by 2 bases and J by 3 bases, leaving 29 bases between them. The chain joins TRBV6-7 to TRBJ2-7; D might be TRBD2 (7 bases). Being an ORF, TRBV6-7 has a function that is uncertain. The sequence came from a woman under 30 in good health and CMV-seronegative. Sequencing was performed on PBMCs. As DNA, the CDR3 is TGTGCCAGCAGTTACGGCTCAGGGAATACGGGGGGCTACGAGAGCTACGAGCAGTACTTC. This encodes CASSYGSGNTGGYESYEQYF.